The clone carrying this T cell receptor (beta chain) was seen a few times. Stated time point: pre-sensitization, week 0. Treatment reported: therapeutic diphenylcyclopropenone sensitization with weekly scalp DPC. Unfractionated whole blood was the source of the extracted total RNA. The CDR3 loop spans 11 amino acids. CDR1 SGHTA and CDR2 FQGNSA come from the germline V gene. V was trimmed by 0 bases and J by 6 bases, leaving 2 bases between them. This entry comes from a study of human T cells and chemical hapten exposure. TCRdb passed the RACE reads through MiXCR, listing each CDR3 protein once. Of 180,000 or so distinct CDR3 sequences in the sample, around 30% were seen once.

The genes are TRBV7-2 and TRBJ1-2; D not resolved. The sample in question was whole blood, obtained in connection with sensitization to the hapten diphenylcyclopropenone (DPC). The source of this sequence is a woman aged 30 to 39 with alopecia areata. Some clones in this sample may be carry-over from other donors' samples. The CDR3 DNA reads TGTGCCAGCAGCTTAGCAGATGGCTACACCTTC. Protein sequence: CASSLADGYTF.